The sequence of this TCR beta chain was determined in a study of T cells in Graves' hyperthyroidism and ophthalmopathy (dated by TCRdb to between 2017 and 2020). For the study in its entirety: Peripheral blood was sampled at the time of initial diagnosis, prior to any treatment. To identify distinguishing TCR V-J signatures, a discovery cohort of around 100 patients was used, comprising roughly 45 with Graves' ophthalmopathy and 57 with stable Graves' hyperthyroidism. Prospective prediction of ophthalmopathy was tested in an independent validation cohort consisting of fewer than 20 hyperthyroidism patients and some 17 patients who later progressed to ophthalmopathy. For training and testing, the roughly 97 patients in the discovery cohort were randomly divided in a 7:3 ratio. After blood sampling, hyperthyroidism patients were treated with methimazole at a starting dose of 30 mg daily, and ophthalmopathy patients were treated with high-dose intravenous methylprednisolone. The paper describes TCR Vbeta CDR3 sequencing of 135 peripheral blood samples, made up of 43 ophthalmopathy patients, over 70 hyperthyroidism patients and 17 progressor patients. In addition, the study compared T-cell repertoires in thyroid tissue and in blood from roughly six Graves' hyperthyroidism patients.

The TCR beta CDR3 regions were amplified from RNA transcripts. For the first round of RT-PCR on the TCR CDR3, the HTBI primer set was used together with the Qiagen OneStep RT-PCR kit. Libraries were constructed in a second round of multiplex PCR, after which size selection and purification were performed. The libraries were sequenced on an Illumina HiSeq2000 using paired-end 100 bp reads. Per the authors' processing: Raw data were processed with SOAPnuke, discarding reads with adapters, uncalled bases, mean Phred below 15, or no exact constant-primer or identifier match. COPE v1.2.5 was used to merge the high-quality paired reads, and each unique nucleotide sequence was defined as a clonotype. MiTCR v1.1 was used to align the clonotypes against IMGT TRBV, TRBD and TRBJ reference segments. Analysis was restricted to V-J combinations with a frequency above 0.0001, which covered approximately 99% of repertoires. The TCS score was defined as the ratio of F50 (clonal expansion) to E x V (chaos), calculated using BLOSUM62-based TCRdist between CDR3 peptides within each V-J. Welch's t-statistics and random forest reduced around 550 V-J features to around 14, which were used in a naive Bayes classifier (R e1071). Using fastp trimming at Q25 and MiXCR clonotype assembly, TCRdb reanalyzed the public sequencing data and kept in-frame beta chains. One record per CDR3 amino acid sequence lists the most common genes and DNA. These V and J calls originate from TCRdb's pipeline instead of the authors' own analysis. The table for this sample lists 250,000 to 350,000 distinct CDR3 sequences; approximately 16% of them were counted only once. The biggest ten clones account for 33% of the sample.

Study-wide conclusions, independent of this receptor: Blood samples also contained most of the expanded thyroid clonotypes (frequency above 0.001), which suggests that blood repertoires may reflect thyroid immune responses. In validation, the model predicted progression to ophthalmopathy with 55% to 71% sensitivity and around 72% specificity, a median of roughly seven months before onset. No statistical method was used to set the sample size in advance, and investigators knew the group allocation. A model built on a 13 V-J signature distinguished ophthalmopathy from stable hyperthyroidism, reaching around 90% sensitivity and under 84% specificity in cross-validation and 80%/75% in testing.

Graves' hyperthyroidism was defined as stable when no progression to ophthalmopathy occurred over 18 months of follow-up. Hyperthyroidism patients were newly diagnosed, had a disease duration of under 2 months, and were aged 18 to 65 years. Patients with uncontrolled infections, other autoimmune diseases, pregnancy or lactation were excluded. Diagnoses were established on the basis of clinical symptoms, serum thyroxine and TRAb, thyroid ultrasound, and orbital computed tomography. PBMCs were isolated from 10 ml of fresh peripheral blood by Ficoll-Paque density gradient centrifugation. Total RNA was extracted with Trizol reagent, and quality was checked on an Agilent 2100 Bioanalyzer. The germline V and J ends show losses of 3 bases and 0 bases respectively, and no gene match explains 6 bases of the junction. CDR1 and CDR2 are read off the germline V gene as SGDLS and YYNGEE. The CDR3 numbers 15 residues from cysteine through phenylalanine. Kept here is only the CDR3 DNA, which spans 45 bases and is read in frame from base 1.

In its sample, this clonotype was seen many times. Its antigen remains unidentified. Base qualities are not at hand, and no much larger clone is one base apart. The sequenced material came from blood. The receptor chain draws on TRBV9 and TRBJ2-7; the junction holds 7 bases that match TRBD1. The source is a man aged 25 to 40 with Graves' hyperthyroidism. The CDR3 loop reads CASSEAGTVSYEQYF. The sequenced DNA is TGTGCCAGCAGCGAAGCCGGGACAGTCTCCTACGAGCAGTACTTC.